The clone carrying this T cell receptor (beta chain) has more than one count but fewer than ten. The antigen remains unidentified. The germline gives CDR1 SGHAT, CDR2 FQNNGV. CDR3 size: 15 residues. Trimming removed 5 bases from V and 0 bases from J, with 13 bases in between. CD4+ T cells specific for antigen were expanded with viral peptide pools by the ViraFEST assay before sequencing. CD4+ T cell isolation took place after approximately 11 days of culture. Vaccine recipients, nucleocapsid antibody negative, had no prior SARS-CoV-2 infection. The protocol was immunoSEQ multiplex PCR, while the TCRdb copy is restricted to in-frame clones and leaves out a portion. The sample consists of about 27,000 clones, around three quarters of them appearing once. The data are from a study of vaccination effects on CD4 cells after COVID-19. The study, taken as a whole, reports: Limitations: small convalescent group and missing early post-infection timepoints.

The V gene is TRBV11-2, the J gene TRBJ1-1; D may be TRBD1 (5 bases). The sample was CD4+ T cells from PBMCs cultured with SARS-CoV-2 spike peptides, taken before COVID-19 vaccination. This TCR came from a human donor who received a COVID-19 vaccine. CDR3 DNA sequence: TGTGCCAGCAGCCCCAGACAGTATGTGAACACTGAAGCTTTCTTT. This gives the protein CASSPRQYVNTEAFF.